The table lists the clone carrying this TCR beta chain with many counts. Its antigen is unknown. A 10-nucleotide random UMI tagged transcripts in template-switch 5'RACE cDNA synthesis. MiXCR, applied by TCRdb to the 5' RACE reads, yields one record per CDR3 protein. The sample records under 80,000 distinct CDR3 sequences, about 14% being singletons. The starting material, 2 million PBMCs stored at -80 C, gave rise to the unsorted libraries. The sample is drawn from a study of neurological immune-mediated disorders. The study's findings and limits: The absence of shared CDR3 amino acid sequences among expanded clones across subjects suggests private repertoires in all groups. The study found the most TCR clonal expansion in HTLV-1-associated myelopathy and the least in multiple sclerosis, below healthy controls.

J lost 4 bases, V lost 6 bases, and 3 bases had no gene match. Germline V gene data show CDR1 as SGHRS and CDR2 as YFSETQ. The CDR3 contains 12 residues. This TCR came from a woman aged 45-59 years in good health. V and J are TRBV5-1 and TRBJ2-5; TRBD1 matches 7 bases. The sequencing sample was made of PBMCs. CDR3 region: CASTSGGETQYF. The CDR3 DNA reads as TGCGCCAGCACGTCAGGGGGAGAGACCCAGTACTTC.